The T cell receptor beta chain described here comes from a study of cytomegalovirus exposure and HLA in healthy donors. The PCR employed 60 Vbeta primers together with 13 Jbeta primers. Here immunoSEQ multiplex PCR was the method, and the copy in TCRdb shows in-frame clones only, minus some. Here the sample spans under 200,000 clones, about 77% being singletons. CDR3 length: 14 residues. The ends were cut back, 7 bases at V and 8 bases at J, with 23 bases in the middle. CDR1 is SQVTM and CDR2 is ANQGSEA in the germline V gene. The sequenced sample was PBMCs. The V gene is TRBV29-1, the J gene TRBJ1-2; D gene unclear. This receptor was taken from a male donor in good health and CMV-seropositive. CDR3 DNA sequence: TGCAGCGCACGAGGCGGGGAGTTCCGTGGGGGCTACACCTTC. It specifies CSARGGEFRGGYTF.